This T cell receptor (beta chain) was retrieved from a study of T cells in Graves' hyperthyroidism and ophthalmopathy. Whole-study results and caveats: Stable hyperthyroidism and ophthalmopathy were separated using 13 V-J signatures.

CDR1 is SGHRS, CDR2 YFSETQ, per germline. The V end was cut by 3 bases, the J end by 8 bases, with 20 bases between. The CDR3 has 15 residues. Worth noting for this clonotype: What it binds is not known.

The TCR beta CDR3 regions underwent amplification using RNA transcripts as the source. With the HTBI primer set, the TCR CDR3 went through a first round of RT-PCR. A single record per CDR3 protein comes from TCRdb applying MiXCR to the multiplex PCR reads. Of approximately 570,000 distinct CDR3 sequences listed, just under 20% are singletons. The sequencing sample was made of blood. The TCR comes from a man between 35 and 55 years old with Graves' ophthalmopathy. The chain combines TRBV5-1 with TRBJ1-2; D remains ambiguous. CDR3 residues: CASSSTPGTALGYTF. CDR3 DNA sequence: TGCGCCAGCAGCTCGACCCCCGGCACGGCACTGGGCTACACCTTC.